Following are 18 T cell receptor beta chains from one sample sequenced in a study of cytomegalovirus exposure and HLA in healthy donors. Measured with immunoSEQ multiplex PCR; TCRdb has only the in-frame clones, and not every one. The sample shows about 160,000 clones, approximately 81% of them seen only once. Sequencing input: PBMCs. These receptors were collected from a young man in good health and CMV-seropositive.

The chain's CDR3 is CASSPGTGRGTDTQYF. The CDR3 DNA is TGCGCCAGCAGCCCGGGGACAGGGCGGGGCACAGATACGCAGTATTTT. The chain couples TRBV5-1 to TRBJ2-3; TRBD1 aligns across 9 bases. The germline V gene has CDR1 SGHRS and CDR2 YFSETQ. The CDR3 length is 16 residues. J gave up 1 base and V 4 bases, and 7 bases lay outside the gene matches.

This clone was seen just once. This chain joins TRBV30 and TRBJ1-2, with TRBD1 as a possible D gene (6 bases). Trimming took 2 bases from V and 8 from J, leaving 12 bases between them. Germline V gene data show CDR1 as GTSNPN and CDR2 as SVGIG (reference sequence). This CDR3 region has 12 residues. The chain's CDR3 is CAWSIYREGYTF. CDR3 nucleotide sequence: TGTGCCTGGAGTATTTACAGGGAAGGCTACACCTTC.

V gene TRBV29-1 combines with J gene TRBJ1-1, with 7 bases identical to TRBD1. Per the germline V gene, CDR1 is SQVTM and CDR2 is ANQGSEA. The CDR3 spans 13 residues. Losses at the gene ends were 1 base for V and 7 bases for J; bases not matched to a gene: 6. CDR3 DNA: TGCAGCGTTGAAGTCGGGGCAGGGGGTGAAGCTTTCTTT. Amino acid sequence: CSVEVGAGGEAFF. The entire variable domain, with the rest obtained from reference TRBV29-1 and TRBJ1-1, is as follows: SAVISQKPSRDICQRGTSLTIQCQVDSQVTMMFWYRQQPGQSLTLIATANQGSEATYESGFVIDKFPISRPNLTFSTLTVSNMSPEDSSIYLCSVEVGAGGEAFFGQGTRLTVV.

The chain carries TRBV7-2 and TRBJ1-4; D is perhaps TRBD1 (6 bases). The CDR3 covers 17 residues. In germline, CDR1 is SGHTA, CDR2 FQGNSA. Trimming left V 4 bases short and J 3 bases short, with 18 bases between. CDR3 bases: TGTGCCAGCAGCTCCTCCCCCCGGGGGGGCCCTAATGAAAAACTGTTTTTT. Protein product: CASSSSPRGGPNEKLFF.

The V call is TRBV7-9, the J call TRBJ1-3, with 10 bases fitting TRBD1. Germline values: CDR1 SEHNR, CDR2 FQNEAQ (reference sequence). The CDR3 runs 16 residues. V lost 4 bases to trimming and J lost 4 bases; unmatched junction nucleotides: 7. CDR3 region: CASSSPGQGIGNTIYF. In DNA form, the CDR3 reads TGTGCCAGCAGCTCCCCGGGACAGGGGATCGGAAACACCATATATTTT.

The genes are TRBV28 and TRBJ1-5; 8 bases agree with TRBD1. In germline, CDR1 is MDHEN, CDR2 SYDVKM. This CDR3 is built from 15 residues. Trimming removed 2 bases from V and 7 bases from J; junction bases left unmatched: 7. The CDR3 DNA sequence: TGTGCCAGCAGTTTACCGGACAGGGTAGGGCAGCCCCAGCATTTT. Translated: CASSLPDRVGQPQHF.

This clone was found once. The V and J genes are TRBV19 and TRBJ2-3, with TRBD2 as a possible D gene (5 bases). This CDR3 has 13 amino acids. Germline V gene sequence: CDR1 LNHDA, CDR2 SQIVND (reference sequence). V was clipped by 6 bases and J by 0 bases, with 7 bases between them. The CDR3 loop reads CASRGESTDTQYF. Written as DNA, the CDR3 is TGTGCCAGTAGGGGAGAGAGCACAGATACGCAGTATTTT.

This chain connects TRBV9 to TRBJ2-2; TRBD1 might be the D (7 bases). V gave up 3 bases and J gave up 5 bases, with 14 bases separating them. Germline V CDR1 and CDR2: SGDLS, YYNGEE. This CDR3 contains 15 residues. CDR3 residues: CASSAPGGLTGELFF. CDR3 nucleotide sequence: TGTGCCAGCAGCGCCCCAGGGGGGTTGACCGGGGAGCTGTTTTTT.

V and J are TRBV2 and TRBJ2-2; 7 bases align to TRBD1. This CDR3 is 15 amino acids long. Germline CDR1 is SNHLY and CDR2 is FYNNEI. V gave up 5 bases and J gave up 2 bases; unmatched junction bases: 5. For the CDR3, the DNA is TGTGCCAGCAGTCCCCACAGGGGTAACACCGGGGAGCTGTTTTTT. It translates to CASSPHRGNTGELFF. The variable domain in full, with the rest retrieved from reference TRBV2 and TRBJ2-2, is EPEVTQTPSHQVTQMGQEVILRCVPISNHLYFYWYRQILGQKVEFLVSFYNNEISEKSEIFDDQFSVERPDGSNFTLKIRSTKLEDSAMYFCASSPHRGNTGELFFGEGSRLTVL.

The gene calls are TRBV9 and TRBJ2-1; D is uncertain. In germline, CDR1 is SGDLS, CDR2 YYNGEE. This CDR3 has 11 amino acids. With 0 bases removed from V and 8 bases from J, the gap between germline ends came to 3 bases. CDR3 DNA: TGTGCCAGCAGCGTAGGGCATGAGCAGTTCTTC. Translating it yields CASSVGHEQFF.

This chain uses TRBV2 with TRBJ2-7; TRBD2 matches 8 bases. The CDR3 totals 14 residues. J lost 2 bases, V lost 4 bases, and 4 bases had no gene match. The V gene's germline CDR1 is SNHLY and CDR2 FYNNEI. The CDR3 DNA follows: TGTGCCAGCAGTGTGGCGGGAGGTCCCTACGAGCAGTACTTC. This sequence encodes CASSVAGGPYEQYF.

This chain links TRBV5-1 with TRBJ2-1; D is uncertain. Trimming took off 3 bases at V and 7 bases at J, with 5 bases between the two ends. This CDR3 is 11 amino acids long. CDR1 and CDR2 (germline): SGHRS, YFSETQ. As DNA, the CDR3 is TGCGCCAGCAGCTCGAGGAATGAGCAGTTCTTC. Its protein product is CASSSRNEQFF.

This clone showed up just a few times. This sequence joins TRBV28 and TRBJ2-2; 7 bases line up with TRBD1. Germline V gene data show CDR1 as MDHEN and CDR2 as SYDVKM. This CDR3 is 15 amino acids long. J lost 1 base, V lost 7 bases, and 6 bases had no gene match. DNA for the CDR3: TGTGCCAGCACAACAGGGACAGAGAACACCGGGGAGCTGTTTTTT. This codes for CASTTGTENTGELFF.

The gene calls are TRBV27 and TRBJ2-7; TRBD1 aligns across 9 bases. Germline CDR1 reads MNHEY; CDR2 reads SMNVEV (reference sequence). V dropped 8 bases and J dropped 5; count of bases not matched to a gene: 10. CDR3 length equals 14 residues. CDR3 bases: TGTGCCAGCTCCTCTGGACAGGGGTTAAACGAGCAGTACTTC. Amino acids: CASSSGQGLNEQYF.

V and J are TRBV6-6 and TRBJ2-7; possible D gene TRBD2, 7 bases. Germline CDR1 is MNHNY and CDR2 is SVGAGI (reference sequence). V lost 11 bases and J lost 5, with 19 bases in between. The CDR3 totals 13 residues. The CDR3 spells CAHSRGLGDEQYF. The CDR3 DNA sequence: TGTGCCCACTCGCGGGGGCTGGGTGACGAGCAGTACTTC.

The CDR3 DNA follows: TGTGCCAGCCGGGGGGGTGAAGCTTTCTTT. Protein product: CASRGGEAFF. The chain joins TRBV28 to TRBJ1-1; D might be TRBD1 (5 bases). Germline V gives CDR1 MDHEN, CDR2 SYDVKM. The CDR3 extends over 10 amino acids. The V and J ends lost 8 bases and 7 bases respectively, with 8 bases between them. Full variable domain (outside the CDR3, taken from reference TRBV28 and TRBJ1-1): DVKVTQSSRYLVKRTGEKVFLECVQDMDHENMFWYRQDPGLGLRLIYFSYDVKMKEKGDIPEGYSVSREKKERFSLILESASTNQTSMYLCASRGGEAFFGQGTRLTVV.

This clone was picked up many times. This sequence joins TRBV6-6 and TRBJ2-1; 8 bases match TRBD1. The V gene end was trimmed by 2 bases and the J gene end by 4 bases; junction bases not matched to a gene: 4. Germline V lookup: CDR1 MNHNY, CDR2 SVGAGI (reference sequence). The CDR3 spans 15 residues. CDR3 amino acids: CASSYPGTGYNEQFF. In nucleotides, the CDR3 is TGTGCCAGCAGTTACCCCGGGACAGGATACAATGAGCAGTTCTTC.

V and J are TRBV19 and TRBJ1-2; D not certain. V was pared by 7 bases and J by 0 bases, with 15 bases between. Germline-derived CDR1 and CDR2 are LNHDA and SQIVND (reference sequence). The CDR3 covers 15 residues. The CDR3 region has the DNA TGTGCCAGTAACCCAGTCGAACCCACTAACTATGGCTACACCTTC. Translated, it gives CASNPVEPTNYGYTF.